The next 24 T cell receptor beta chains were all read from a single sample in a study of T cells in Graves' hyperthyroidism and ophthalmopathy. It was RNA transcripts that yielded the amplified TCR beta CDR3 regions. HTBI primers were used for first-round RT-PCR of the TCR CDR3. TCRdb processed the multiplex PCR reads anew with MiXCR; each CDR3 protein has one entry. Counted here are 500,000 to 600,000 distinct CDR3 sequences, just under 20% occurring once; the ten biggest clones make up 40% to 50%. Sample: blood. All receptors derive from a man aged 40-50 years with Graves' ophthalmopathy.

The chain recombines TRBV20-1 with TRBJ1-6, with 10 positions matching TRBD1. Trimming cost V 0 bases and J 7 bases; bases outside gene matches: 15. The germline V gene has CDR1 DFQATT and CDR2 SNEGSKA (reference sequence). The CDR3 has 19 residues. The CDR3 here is CSAREGDRGSNRGNSPLHF. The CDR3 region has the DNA TGCAGTGCTAGAGAAGGGGACAGGGGAAGTAATCGAGGCAATTCACCCCTCCACTTT.

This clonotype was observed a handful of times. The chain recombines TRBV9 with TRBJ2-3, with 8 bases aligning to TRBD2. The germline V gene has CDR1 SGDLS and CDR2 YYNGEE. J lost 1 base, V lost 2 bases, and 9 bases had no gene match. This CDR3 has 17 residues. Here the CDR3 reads CASSVTSGGPGTDTQYF. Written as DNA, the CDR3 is TGTGCCAGCAGCGTTACCTCGGGGGGGCCGGGCACAGATACGCAGTATTTT.

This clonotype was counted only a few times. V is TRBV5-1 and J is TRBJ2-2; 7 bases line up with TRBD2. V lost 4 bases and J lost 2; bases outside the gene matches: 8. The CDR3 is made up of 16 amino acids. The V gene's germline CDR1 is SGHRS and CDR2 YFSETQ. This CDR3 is CASSRGTIRNTGELFF. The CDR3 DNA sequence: TGCGCCAGCAGCCGCGGGACTATCCGAAACACCGGGGAGCTGTTTTTT. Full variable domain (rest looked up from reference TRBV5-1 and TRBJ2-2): KAGVTQTPRYLIKTRGQQVTLSCSPISGHRSVSWYQQTPGQGLQFLFEYFSETQRNKGNFPGRFSGRQFSNSRSEMNVSTLELGDSALYLCASSRGTIRNTGELFFGEGSRLTVL.

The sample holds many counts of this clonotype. The CDR3: CASSRQGTQETQYF. The DNA of the CDR3 is TGTGCCAGCAGCCGACAGGGGACCCAAGAGACCCAGTACTTC. The V and J genes are TRBV7-3 and TRBJ2-5; 8 bases match TRBD1. V lost 5 bases and J lost 1; bases outside the gene matches: 3. CDR3 size: 14 residues. Germline values: CDR1 SGHTA, CDR2 FQGTGA.

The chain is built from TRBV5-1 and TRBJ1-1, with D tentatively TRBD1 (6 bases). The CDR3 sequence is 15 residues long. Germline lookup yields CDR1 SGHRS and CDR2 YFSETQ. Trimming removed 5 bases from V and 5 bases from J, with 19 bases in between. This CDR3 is CASRFQQGRSTEAFF. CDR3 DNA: TGCGCCAGCAGATTTCAACAGGGACGATCAACTGAAGCTTTCTTT.

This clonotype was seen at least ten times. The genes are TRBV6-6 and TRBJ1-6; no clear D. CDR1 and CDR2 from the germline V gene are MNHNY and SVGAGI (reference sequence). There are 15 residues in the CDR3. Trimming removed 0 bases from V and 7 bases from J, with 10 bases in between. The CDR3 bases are TGTGCCAGCAGTTACTCTGGGCAGGAGAATTCACCCCTCCACTTT. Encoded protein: CASSYSGQENSPLHF.

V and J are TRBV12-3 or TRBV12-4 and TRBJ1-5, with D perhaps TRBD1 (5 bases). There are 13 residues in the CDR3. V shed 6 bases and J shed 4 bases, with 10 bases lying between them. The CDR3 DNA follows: TGTGCCAGCAGACCCGACAGAAATCAGCCCCAGCATTTT. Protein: CASRPDRNQPQHF.

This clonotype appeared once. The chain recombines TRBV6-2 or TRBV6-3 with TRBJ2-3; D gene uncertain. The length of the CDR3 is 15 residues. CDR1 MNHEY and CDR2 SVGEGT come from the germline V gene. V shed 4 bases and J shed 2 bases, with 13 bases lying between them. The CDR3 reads CASSLGNPPTDTQYF. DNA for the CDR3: TGTGCCAGCAGTTTAGGGAACCCACCCACAGATACGCAGTATTTT.

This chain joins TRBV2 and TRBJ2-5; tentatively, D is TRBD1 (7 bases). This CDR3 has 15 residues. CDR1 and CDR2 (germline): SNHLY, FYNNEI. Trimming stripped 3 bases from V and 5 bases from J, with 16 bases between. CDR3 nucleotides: TGTGCCAGCAGTGAGCAGGGGGAGGCCGGGGAGACCCAGTACTTC. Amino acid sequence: CASSEQGEAGETQYF. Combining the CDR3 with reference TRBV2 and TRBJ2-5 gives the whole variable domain EPEVTQTPSHQVTQMGQEVILRCVPISNHLYFYWYRQILGQKVEFLVSFYNNEISEKSEIFDDQFSVERPDGSNFTLKIRSTKLEDSAMYFCASSEQGEAGETQYFGPGTRLLVL.

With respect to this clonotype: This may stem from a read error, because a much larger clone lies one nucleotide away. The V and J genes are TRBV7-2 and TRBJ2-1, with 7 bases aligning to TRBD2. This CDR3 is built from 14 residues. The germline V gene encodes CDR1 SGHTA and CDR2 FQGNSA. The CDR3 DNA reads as TGTGCCAGCAGCGGGGGAGGGACCTCCAATGGGCAGTTCTTC. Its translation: CASSGGGTSNGQFF.

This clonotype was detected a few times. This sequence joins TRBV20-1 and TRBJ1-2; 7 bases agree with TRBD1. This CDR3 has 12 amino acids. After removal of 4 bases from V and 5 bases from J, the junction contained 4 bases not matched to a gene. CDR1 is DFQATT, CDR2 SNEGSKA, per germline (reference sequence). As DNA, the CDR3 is TGCAGTGCTACACAGGGGAATTATGGCTACACCTTC. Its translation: CSATQGNYGYTF.

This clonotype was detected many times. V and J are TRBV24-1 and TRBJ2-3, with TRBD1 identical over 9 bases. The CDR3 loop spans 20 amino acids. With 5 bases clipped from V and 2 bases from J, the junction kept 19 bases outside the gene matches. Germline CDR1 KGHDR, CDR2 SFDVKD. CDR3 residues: CATSVPRGQGGPEVTDTQYF. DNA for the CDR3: TGTGCCACCAGTGTCCCACGGGGACAGGGAGGTCCCGAGGTCACAGATACGCAGTATTTT.

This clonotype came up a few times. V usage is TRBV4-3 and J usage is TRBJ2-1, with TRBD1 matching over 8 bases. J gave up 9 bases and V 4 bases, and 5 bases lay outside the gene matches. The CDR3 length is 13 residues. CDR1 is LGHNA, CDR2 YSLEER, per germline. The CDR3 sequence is CASSPTGVSEQFF. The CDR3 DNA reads TGCGCCAGCAGCCCGACAGGGGTCAGTGAGCAGTTCTTC.

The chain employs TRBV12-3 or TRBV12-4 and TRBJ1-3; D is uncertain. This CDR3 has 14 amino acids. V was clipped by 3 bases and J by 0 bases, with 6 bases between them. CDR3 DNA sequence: TGTGCCAGCAGTTTGGAGCCCTCTGGAAACACCATATATTTT. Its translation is CASSLEPSGNTIYF.

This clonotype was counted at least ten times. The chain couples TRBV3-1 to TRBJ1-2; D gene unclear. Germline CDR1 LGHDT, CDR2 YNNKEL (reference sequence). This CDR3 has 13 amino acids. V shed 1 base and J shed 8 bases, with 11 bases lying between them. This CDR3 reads CASSQGVTRGYTF. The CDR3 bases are TGTGCCAGCAGCCAAGGTGTCACCAGAGGCTACACCTTC.

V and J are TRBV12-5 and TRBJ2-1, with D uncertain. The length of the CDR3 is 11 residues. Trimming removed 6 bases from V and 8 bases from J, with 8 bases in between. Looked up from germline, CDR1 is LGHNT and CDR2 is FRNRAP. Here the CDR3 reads CASGRDYEQFF. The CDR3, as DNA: TGTGCTAGTGGCCGCGACTATGAGCAGTTCTTC. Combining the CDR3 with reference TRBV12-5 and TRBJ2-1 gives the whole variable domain DARVTQTPRHKVTEMGQEVTMRCQPILGHNTVFWYRQTMMQGLELLAYFRNRAPLDDSGMPKDRFSAEMPDATLATLKIQPSEPRDSAVYFCASGRDYEQFFGPGTRLTVL.

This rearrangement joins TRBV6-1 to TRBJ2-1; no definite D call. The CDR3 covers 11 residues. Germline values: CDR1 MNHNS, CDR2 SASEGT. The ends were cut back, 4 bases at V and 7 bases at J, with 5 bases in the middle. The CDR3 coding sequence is TGTGCCAGCAGTGTTAAAAATGAGCAGTTCTTC. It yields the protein CASSVKNEQFF.

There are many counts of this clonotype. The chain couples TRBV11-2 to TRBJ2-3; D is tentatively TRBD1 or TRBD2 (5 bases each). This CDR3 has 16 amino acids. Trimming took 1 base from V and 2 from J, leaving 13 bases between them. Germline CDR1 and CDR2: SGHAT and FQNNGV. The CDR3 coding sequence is TGTGCCAGCAGCTTAGGAACGGGACGGCCCACAGATACGCAGTATTTT. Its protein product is CASSLGTGRPTDTQYF.

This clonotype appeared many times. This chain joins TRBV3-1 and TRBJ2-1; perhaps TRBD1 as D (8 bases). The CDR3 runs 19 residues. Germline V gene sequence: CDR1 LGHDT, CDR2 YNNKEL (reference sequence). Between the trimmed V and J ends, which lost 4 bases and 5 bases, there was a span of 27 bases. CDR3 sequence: CASSPGQGDGGHADNEQFF. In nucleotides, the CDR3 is TGTGCCAGCAGCCCCGGACAGGGAGACGGGGGGCACGCCGACAATGAGCAGTTCTTC.

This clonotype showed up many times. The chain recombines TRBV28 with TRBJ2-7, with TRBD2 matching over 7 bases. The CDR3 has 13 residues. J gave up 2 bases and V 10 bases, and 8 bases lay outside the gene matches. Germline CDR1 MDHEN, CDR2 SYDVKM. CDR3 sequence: CANYSGYTYEQYF. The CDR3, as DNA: TGTGCCAACTATAGCGGGTACACCTACGAGCAGTACTTC.

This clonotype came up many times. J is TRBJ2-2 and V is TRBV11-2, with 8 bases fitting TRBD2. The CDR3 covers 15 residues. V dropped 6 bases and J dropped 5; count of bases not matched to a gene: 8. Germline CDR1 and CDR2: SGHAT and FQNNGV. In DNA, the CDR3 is TGTGCCAGCAGACGGGGGGGAGGAGGGACCGGGGAGCTGTTTTTT. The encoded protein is CASRRGGGGTGELFF. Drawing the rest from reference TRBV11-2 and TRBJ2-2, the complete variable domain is EAGVAQSPRYKIIEKRQSVAFWCNPISGHATLYWYQQILGQGPKLLIQFQNNGVVDDSQLPKDRFSAERLKGVDSTLKIQPAKLEDSAVYLCASRRGGGGTGELFFGEGSRLTVL.

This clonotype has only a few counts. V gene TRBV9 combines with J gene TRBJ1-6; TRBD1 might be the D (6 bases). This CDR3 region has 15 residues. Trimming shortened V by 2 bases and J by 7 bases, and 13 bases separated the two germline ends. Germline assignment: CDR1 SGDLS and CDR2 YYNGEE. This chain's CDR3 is CASSVQKGVNSPLHF. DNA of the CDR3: TGTGCCAGCAGCGTTCAAAAGGGGGTGAATTCACCCCTCCACTTT.

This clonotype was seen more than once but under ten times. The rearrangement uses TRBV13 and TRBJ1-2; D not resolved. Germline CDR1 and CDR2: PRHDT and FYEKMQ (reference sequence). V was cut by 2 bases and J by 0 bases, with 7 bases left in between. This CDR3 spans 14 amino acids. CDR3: CASSLYSANYGYTF. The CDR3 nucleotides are TGTGCCAGCAGCTTATATTCCGCTAACTATGGCTACACCTTC. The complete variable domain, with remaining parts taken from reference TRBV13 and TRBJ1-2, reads AAGVIQSPRHLIKEKRETATLKCYPIPRHDTVYWYQQGPGQDPQFLISFYEKMQSDKGSIPDRFSAQQFSDYHSELNMSSLELGDSALYFCASSLYSANYGYTFGSGTRLTVV.

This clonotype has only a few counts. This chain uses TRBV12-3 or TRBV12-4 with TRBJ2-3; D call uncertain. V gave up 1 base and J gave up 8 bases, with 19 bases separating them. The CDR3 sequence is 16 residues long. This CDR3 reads CASSLDPTLGQGTQYF. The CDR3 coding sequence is TGTGCCAGCAGTTTAGATCCGACTCTGGGTCAAGGTACGCAGTATTTT.